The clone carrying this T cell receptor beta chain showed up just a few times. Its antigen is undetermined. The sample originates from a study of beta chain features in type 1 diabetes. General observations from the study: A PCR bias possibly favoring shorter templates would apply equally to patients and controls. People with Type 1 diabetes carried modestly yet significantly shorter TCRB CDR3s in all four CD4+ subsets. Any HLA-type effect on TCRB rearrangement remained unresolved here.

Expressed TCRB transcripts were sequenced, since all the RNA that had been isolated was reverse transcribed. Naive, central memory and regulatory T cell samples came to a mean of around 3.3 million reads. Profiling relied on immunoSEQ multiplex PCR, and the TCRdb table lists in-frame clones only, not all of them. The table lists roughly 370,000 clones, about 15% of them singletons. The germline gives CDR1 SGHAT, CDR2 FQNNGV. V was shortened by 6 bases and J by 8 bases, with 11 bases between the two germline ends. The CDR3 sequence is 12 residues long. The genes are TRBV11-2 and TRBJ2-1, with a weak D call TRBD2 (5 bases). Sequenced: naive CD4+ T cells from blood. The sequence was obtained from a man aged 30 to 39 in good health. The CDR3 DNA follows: TGTGCCAGCAGTCACGGGGTGCATGAGCAGTTCTTC. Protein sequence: CASSHGVHEQFF.